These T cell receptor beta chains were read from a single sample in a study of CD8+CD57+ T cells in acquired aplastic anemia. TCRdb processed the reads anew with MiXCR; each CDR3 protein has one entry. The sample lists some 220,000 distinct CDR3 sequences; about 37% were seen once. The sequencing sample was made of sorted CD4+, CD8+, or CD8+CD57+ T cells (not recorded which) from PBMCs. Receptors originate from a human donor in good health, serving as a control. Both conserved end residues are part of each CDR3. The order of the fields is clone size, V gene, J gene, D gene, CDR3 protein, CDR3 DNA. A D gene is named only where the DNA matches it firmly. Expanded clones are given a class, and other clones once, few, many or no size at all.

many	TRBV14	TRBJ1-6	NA	CASSQSGRTPLHF	TGTGCCAGCAGCCAAAGCGGACGGACACCCCTCCACTTT
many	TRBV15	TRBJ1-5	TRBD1	CATSREGGGYQPQHF	TGTGCCACCAGCCGAGAGGGAGGGGGCTATCAGCCCCAGCATTTT
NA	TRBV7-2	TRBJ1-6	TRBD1	CASSISRGPLHF	TGTGCCAGCAGCATAAGCAGGGGGCCCCTCCACTTT
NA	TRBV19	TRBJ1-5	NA	CGSERGEARQPQHF	TGTGGCAGTGAGCGGGGGGAGGCGAGACAGCCCCAGCATTTT
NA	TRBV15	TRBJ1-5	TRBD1	CATSRGSWTGSISNQPQHF	TGTGCCACCAGCAGAGGATCATGGACAGGGAGCATTAGCAATCAGCCCCAGCATTTT
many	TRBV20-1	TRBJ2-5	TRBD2	CSASASGVQETQYF	TGCAGTGCTAGTGCTAGCGGGGTTCAAGAGACCCAGTACTTC
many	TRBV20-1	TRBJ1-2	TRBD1	CSASWTGDYGYTF	TGCAGTGCCTCATGGACAGGGGATTATGGCTACACCTTC
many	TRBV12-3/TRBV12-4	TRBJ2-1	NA	CASSFGSYNEQFF	TGTGCCAGCAGTTTTGGCTCCTACAATGAGCAGTTCTTC
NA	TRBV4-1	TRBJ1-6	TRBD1	CASNRDRNSPLHF	TGCGCCAGCAACCGGGACAGGAATTCACCCCTCCACTTT
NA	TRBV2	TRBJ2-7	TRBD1	CASSWTGDPFEQYF	TGTGCCAGCAGCTGGACAGGGGACCCCTTCGAGCAGTACTTC
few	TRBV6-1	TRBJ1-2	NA	CASRPTGDYGYTF	TGTGCCAGCAGACCCACTGGTGACTATGGCTACACCTTC
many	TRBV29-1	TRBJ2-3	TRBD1	CSVNRGPGTDTQYF	TGCAGCGTGAACAGGGGGCCGGGCACAGATACGCAGTATTTT
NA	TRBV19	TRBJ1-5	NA	CATTNAGDQPQHF	TGTGCCACTACGAATGCGGGGGATCAGCCCCAGCATTTT
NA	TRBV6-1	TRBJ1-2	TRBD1	CASRERRGLIADSNYGYTF	TGTGCCAGCAGAGAGAGAAGGGGGCTCATCGCCGATTCTAACTATGGCTACACCTTC
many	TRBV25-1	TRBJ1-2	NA	CASSDQGSGDYGYTF	TGTGCCAGCAGTGATCAGGGGTCGGGGGACTATGGCTACACCTTC
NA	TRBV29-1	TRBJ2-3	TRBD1	CSVGRDRYNEQYF	TGCAGCGTAGGCCGGGACAGATACAATGAGCAGTATTTT
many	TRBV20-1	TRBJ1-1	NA	CSAPRGNTEAFF	TGCAGTGCTCCGAGGGGGAACACTGAAGCTTTCTTT
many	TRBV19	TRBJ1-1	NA	CASSSGRAAEAFF	TGTGCCAGTAGTAGTGGGAGGGCGGCTGAAGCTTTCTTT
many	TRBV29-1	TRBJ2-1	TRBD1	CSVLRTGGNEQFF	TGCAGCGTTTTGAGGACAGGGGGAAATGAGCAGTTCTTC
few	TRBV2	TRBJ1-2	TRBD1	CASRSGGGYDGYTF	TGTGCCAGCAGGTCAGGGGGCGGATATGATGGCTACACCTTC
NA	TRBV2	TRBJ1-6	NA	CASNIDPSPLHF	TGTGCCAGCAACATTGATCCTTCACCCCTCCACTTT
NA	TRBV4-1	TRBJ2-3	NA	CASSQGTGTDTQYF	TGCGCCAGCAGCCAGGGGACTGGTACAGATACGCAGTATTTT
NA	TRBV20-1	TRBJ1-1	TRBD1	CSARDPGQGLNTEAFF	TGCAGTGCTAGAGATCCGGGACAGGGTCTGAACACTGAAGCTTTCTTT
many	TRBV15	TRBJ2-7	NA	CATSRDLAGGYEQYF	TGTGCCACCAGCAGAGATCTGGCCGGAGGCTACGAGCAGTACTTC
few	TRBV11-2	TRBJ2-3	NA	CASSSGSGMGADTQYF	TGTGCCAGCAGCTCAGGGTCAGGGATGGGGGCAGATACGCAGTATTTT
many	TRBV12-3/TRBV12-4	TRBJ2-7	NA	CASSPGTRAGEQYF	TGTGCCAGCAGTCCCGGGACAAGGGCAGGCGAGCAGTACTTC
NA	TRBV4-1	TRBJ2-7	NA	CASSRAVDRTWEQYF	TGCGCCAGCAGCCGGGCCGTTGACAGAACGTGGGAGCAGTACTTC
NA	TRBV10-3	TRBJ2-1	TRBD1	CATSGGNEQFF	TGTGCCACCTCAGGGGGCAATGAGCAGTTCTTC
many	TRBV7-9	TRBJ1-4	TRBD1	CASSLGQGADYEKLFF	TGTGCCAGCAGCTTAGGTCAGGGGGCCGATTATGAAAAACTGTTTTTT
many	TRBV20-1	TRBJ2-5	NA	CSARNSPGETQYF	TGCAGTGCTAGAAACAGCCCGGGAGAGACCCAGTACTTC
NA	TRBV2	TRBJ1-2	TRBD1	CASRRQGADGYTF	TGTGCCAGCCGAAGACAGGGGGCGGATGGCTACACCTTC
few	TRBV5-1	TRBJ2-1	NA	CASRGGLSPNEQFF	TGCGCCAGCAGAGGGGGGCTCAGTCCCAATGAGCAGTTCTTC
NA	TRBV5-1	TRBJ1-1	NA	CASARDMTTEAFF	TGCGCCAGCGCCCGGGACATGACCACTGAAGCTTTCTTT
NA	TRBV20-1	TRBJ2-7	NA	CSARDAYEQYF	TGCAGTGCTAGAGATGCCTACGAGCAGTACTTC
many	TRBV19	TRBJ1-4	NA	CASNIEPYEKLFF	TGTGCCAGTAATATAGAGCCCTATGAAAAACTGTTTTTT
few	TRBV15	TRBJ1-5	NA	CATSRPNQPQHF	TGTGCCACCAGCAGACCTAATCAGCCCCAGCATTTT
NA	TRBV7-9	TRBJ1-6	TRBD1	CASSLDRKNSPLHF	TGTGCCAGCAGCTTGGACAGGAAGAATTCACCCCTCCACTTT
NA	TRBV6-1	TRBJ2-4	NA	CASSEDRVTSIQYF	TGTGCCAGCAGTGAAGACAGGGTTACATCTATTCAGTACTTC
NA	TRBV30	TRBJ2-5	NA	CAWGEVDRGTQYF	TGTGCCTGGGGGGAGGTTGACCGGGGGACCCAGTACTTC
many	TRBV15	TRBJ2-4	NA	CATSRELAKNIQYF	TGTGCCACCAGCAGAGAACTAGCCAAAAACATTCAGTACTTC
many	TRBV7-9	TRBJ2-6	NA	CASSLAGSYGANVLTF	TGTGCCAGCAGCTTAGCGGGTAGCTACGGGGCCAACGTCCTGACTTTC
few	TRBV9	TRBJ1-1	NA	CASSVDGGGNTEAFF	TGTGCCAGCAGCGTAGATGGCGGGGGTAACACTGAAGCTTTCTTT
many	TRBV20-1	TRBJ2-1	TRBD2	CSATPIAGADYNEQFF	TGCAGTGCTACCCCCATAGCGGGTGCGGACTACAATGAGCAGTTCTTC
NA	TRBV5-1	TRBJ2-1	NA	CASSLDTNYNEQFF	TGCGCCAGCAGCTTGGACACCAACTACAATGAGCAGTTCTTC
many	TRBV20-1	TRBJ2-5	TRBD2	CSARPSGRLSQYF	TGCAGTGCTCGCCCAAGCGGGAGGCTCTCCCAGTACTTC
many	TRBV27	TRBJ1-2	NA	CASRERNYGYTF	TGTGCCAGCAGAGAACGTAATTATGGCTACACCTTC
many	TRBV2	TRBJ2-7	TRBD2	CASSDLGGVTYEQYF	TGTGCCAGCAGTGACCTTGGGGGGGTTACCTACGAGCAGTACTTC
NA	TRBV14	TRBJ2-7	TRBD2	CASSPPGLAGSYEQYF	TGTGCCAGCAGCCCCCCCGGGTTAGCGGGTTCCTACGAGCAGTACTTC
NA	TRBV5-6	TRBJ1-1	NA	CASSFHRGANTEAFF	TGTGCCAGCAGCTTTCATAGGGGCGCGAACACTGAAGCTTTCTTT